The rows below give T cell receptor beta chains drawn from one sample of a study of early T cells in non-severe SARS-CoV-2 infection. Using its own MiXCR run on the 5' RACE reads, TCRdb lists one record per CDR3 protein. The sample contains some 51,000 distinct CDR3 sequences, just under 15% of which appear only once. The material sequenced was whole blood, taken at baseline. These receptors were taken from an adult who was a healthcare worker with PCR-confirmed SARS-CoV-2 infection or an uninfected control (not recorded which). CDR3s include the opening cysteine and the closing phenylalanine or tryptophan. Fields, in order: D gene, V gene, clone size, J gene, CDR3 DNA, CDR3 protein. The D gene is left open where the match is weak. Size values are once, few and many counts, or a class for expanded clones, and some rows have none.

d_gene: NA; v_gene: TRBV28; abundance: few; j_gene: TRBJ2-7; CDR3nt: TGTGCCAGCAGTTTCTCCTCCCGGGACGTTCTCTACGAGCAGTACTTC; CDR3aa: CASSFSSRDVLYEQYF
d_gene: NA; v_gene: TRBV3-1; abundance: once; j_gene: TRBJ2-3; CDR3nt: TGTGCCAGCAGCCAAGTAGGGGGGGCAAGAGATACGCAGTATTTT; CDR3aa: CASSQVGGARDTQYF
d_gene: TRBD1; v_gene: TRBV6-2/TRBV6-3; abundance: few; j_gene: TRBJ1-1; CDR3nt: TGTGCCAGCAGTCGAGCCGGGACAGCCACCCTCGGAGCTTTCTTT; CDR3aa: CASSRAGTATLGAFF
d_gene: TRBD1; v_gene: TRBV7-8; abundance: many; j_gene: TRBJ1-1; CDR3nt: TGTGCCAGCAGCGCCGGGACAGGGAGGACTGAAGCTTTCTTT; CDR3aa: CASSAGTGRTEAFF
d_gene: TRBD1; v_gene: TRBV4-1; abundance: many; j_gene: TRBJ1-6; CDR3nt: TGCGCCAGCAGCCAAGAAACACAGGGGGCCTTCAATTCACCCCTCCACTTT; CDR3aa: CASSQETQGAFNSPLHF
d_gene: NA; v_gene: TRBV12-3/TRBV12-4; abundance: many; j_gene: TRBJ1-1; CDR3nt: TGTGCCAGCAGTTTGTTTCGGGAAACTGAAGCTTTCTTT; CDR3aa: CASSLFRETEAFF
d_gene: NA; v_gene: TRBV7-2; abundance: NA; j_gene: TRBJ1-6; CDR3nt: TGTGCCAGCAGCTTCAGAATTCGGGATAATTCACCCCTCCACTTT; CDR3aa: CASSFRIRDNSPLHF
d_gene: NA; v_gene: TRBV5-5; abundance: few; j_gene: TRBJ1-1; CDR3nt: TGTGCCAGCAGCTTAGGGGAGCATGAAGCTTTCTTT; CDR3aa: CASSLGEHEAFF
d_gene: NA; v_gene: TRBV27; abundance: few; j_gene: TRBJ1-6; CDR3nt: TGTGCCAGCAGGGGGACGTCTAATTCACCCCTCCACTTT; CDR3aa: CASRGTSNSPLHF
d_gene: NA; v_gene: TRBV7-9; abundance: NA; j_gene: TRBJ1-3; CDR3nt: TGTGCCAGCAGCTTAGGGGGAGGATCACGCTCTGGAAACACCATATATTTT; CDR3aa: CASSLGGGSRSGNTIYF
d_gene: TRBD2; v_gene: TRBV10-2; abundance: NA; j_gene: TRBJ2-3; CDR3nt: TGCGCCAGCAGTGAGTATCCGCTAGCGGGACTGGCAGATACGCAGTATTTT; CDR3aa: CASSEYPLAGLADTQYF
d_gene: NA; v_gene: TRBV20-1; abundance: NA; j_gene: TRBJ1-5; CDR3nt: TGCAGTGCTGCCGCCCGAAGCAATCAGCCCCAGCATTTT; CDR3aa: CSAAARSNQPQHF
d_gene: TRBD1; v_gene: TRBV6-4; abundance: few; j_gene: TRBJ1-3; CDR3nt: TGTGCCAGCAGGACATTGACAGGGAGCTCTGGAAACACCATATATTTT; CDR3aa: CASRTLTGSSGNTIYF
d_gene: TRBD2; v_gene: TRBV29-1; abundance: NA; j_gene: TRBJ2-2; CDR3nt: TGCAGCATCGGACTAGCGGCGAACACCGGGGAGCTGTTTTTT; CDR3aa: CSIGLAANTGELFF
d_gene: NA; v_gene: TRBV5-6; abundance: few; j_gene: TRBJ1-1; CDR3nt: TGTGCCAGCAGCTTGTTCCGGTTAGGGACTGAAGCTTTCTTT; CDR3aa: CASSLFRLGTEAFF
d_gene: NA; v_gene: TRBV29-1; abundance: many; j_gene: TRBJ1-2; CDR3nt: TGCAGCGTTGAACCCGGAGGGGCCGACTATGGCTACACCTTC; CDR3aa: CSVEPGGADYGYTF
d_gene: TRBD1; v_gene: TRBV28; abundance: NA; j_gene: TRBJ1-1; CDR3nt: TGTGCCAGCAGTTTAGGACAGGGACTGGCTTTCTTT; CDR3aa: CASSLGQGLAFF
d_gene: TRBD2; v_gene: TRBV20-1; abundance: few; j_gene: TRBJ2-2; CDR3nt: TGCAGTGCTAATGAGCGGGGGACCGGGGAGCTGTTTTTT; CDR3aa: CSANERGTGELFF
d_gene: NA; v_gene: TRBV5-6; abundance: NA; j_gene: TRBJ2-7; CDR3nt: TGTGCCAGCAACCCTCTCCGGGCGAATCTCGCGAAAGAGCAGTACTTC; CDR3aa: CASNPLRANLAKEQYF
d_gene: TRBD1; v_gene: TRBV2; abundance: NA; j_gene: TRBJ1-3; CDR3nt: TGTGCCAGCAGTATACAGGGGCCTCAAGGAGGAAACACCATATATTTT; CDR3aa: CASSIQGPQGGNTIYF
d_gene: NA; v_gene: TRBV12-3/TRBV12-4; abundance: few; j_gene: TRBJ1-2; CDR3nt: TGTGCCAGCAATAACCCTCGGGAGTCGGGAGGCTACACCTTC; CDR3aa: CASNNPRESGGYTF
d_gene: TRBD1; v_gene: TRBV10-3; abundance: many; j_gene: TRBJ2-1; CDR3nt: TGTGCCATCAGTGAGTTGCAGGGGGCGGATGAGCAGTTCTTC; CDR3aa: CAISELQGADEQFF
d_gene: TRBD1; v_gene: TRBV20-1; abundance: NA; j_gene: TRBJ2-7; CDR3nt: TGCAGTGCTAGGATAGGGACAGGGGCCTACGAGCAGTACTTC; CDR3aa: CSARIGTGAYEQYF
d_gene: NA; v_gene: TRBV4-2; abundance: few; j_gene: TRBJ2-7; CDR3nt: TGTGCCAGCAGCCAAGACCGGGACTTCTCCTACGAGCAGTACTTC; CDR3aa: CASSQDRDFSYEQYF
d_gene: TRBD1; v_gene: TRBV5-1; abundance: many; j_gene: TRBJ1-1; CDR3nt: TGCGCCAGCAGGCAGGGGGTTGGAACTGAAGCTTTCTTT; CDR3aa: CASRQGVGTEAFF
d_gene: NA; v_gene: TRBV19; abundance: NA; j_gene: TRBJ1-4; CDR3nt: TGTGCCAGTACCTCCGACGGTTGGTGGCAGGGGCCTAATGAAAAACTGTTTTTT; CDR3aa: CASTSDGWWQGPNEKLFF
d_gene: NA; v_gene: TRBV5-1; abundance: few; j_gene: TRBJ2-7; CDR3nt: TGCGCCAGCAGCTTGTCAACAGGGAGCGGCGAGCAGTACTTC; CDR3aa: CASSLSTGSGEQYF
d_gene: NA; v_gene: TRBV6-2/TRBV6-3; abundance: few; j_gene: TRBJ2-1; CDR3nt: TGTGCCAGCAGACCCGACTGGCGTCTAAACAATGAGCAGTTCTTC; CDR3aa: CASRPDWRLNNEQFF
d_gene: NA; v_gene: TRBV5-4; abundance: many; j_gene: TRBJ2-3; CDR3nt: TGTGCCAGCAGCTCAGCCCCATCTAGCACAGATACGCAGTATTTT; CDR3aa: CASSSAPSSTDTQYF
d_gene: NA; v_gene: TRBV6-5; abundance: few; j_gene: TRBJ2-5; CDR3nt: TGTGCCAGCAGTTACGGGCGGCTTCAAGAGACCCAGTACTTC; CDR3aa: CASSYGRLQETQYF
d_gene: NA; v_gene: TRBV28; abundance: once; j_gene: TRBJ1-1; CDR3nt: TGTGCCCGCAGGCTACAGGGTCTTACTGAAGCTTTCTTT; CDR3aa: CARRLQGLTEAFF
d_gene: NA; v_gene: TRBV27; abundance: few; j_gene: TRBJ2-7; CDR3nt: TGTGCCAGCAGTACTGGGGCCTACGAGCAGTACTTC; CDR3aa: CASSTGAYEQYF
d_gene: NA; v_gene: TRBV5-1; abundance: few; j_gene: TRBJ2-3; CDR3nt: TGCGCCAGCAGCTCCGAAAGGGTGACAGATACGCAGTATTTT; CDR3aa: CASSSERVTDTQYF
d_gene: NA; v_gene: TRBV27; abundance: NA; j_gene: TRBJ2-3; CDR3nt: TGTGCCAGCAGTTTAATCAGGGGCAGAGGCACAGATACGCAGTATTTT; CDR3aa: CASSLIRGRGTDTQYF
d_gene: NA; v_gene: TRBV27; abundance: NA; j_gene: TRBJ2-1; CDR3nt: TGTGCCAGCAGTTTATCGGGTAGCGGTCTATACAATGAGCAGTTCTTC; CDR3aa: CASSLSGSGLYNEQFF
d_gene: NA; v_gene: TRBV5-6; abundance: many; j_gene: TRBJ1-5; CDR3nt: TGTGCCAGCAGCTTCGGCTACCAGCCCCAGCATTTT; CDR3aa: CASSFGYQPQHF
d_gene: TRBD1; v_gene: TRBV12-3/TRBV12-4; abundance: many; j_gene: TRBJ1-5; CDR3nt: TGTGCCAGCAGGGGGACAGGGAACAATCAGCCCCAGCATTTT; CDR3aa: CASRGTGNNQPQHF
d_gene: NA; v_gene: TRBV4-1; abundance: NA; j_gene: TRBJ1-5; CDR3nt: TGCGCCAGCAGCCAAGATGATAGGGCAGATCATTCCGATCAGCCCCAGCATTTT; CDR3aa: CASSQDDRADHSDQPQHF
d_gene: NA; v_gene: TRBV11-2; abundance: few; j_gene: TRBJ1-5; CDR3nt: TGTGCCAGCAGCTCCGAGTGGGGTCAGCCCCAGCATTTT; CDR3aa: CASSSEWGQPQHF
d_gene: TRBD1; v_gene: TRBV11-2; abundance: many; j_gene: TRBJ2-1; CDR3nt: TGTGCCAGCAGCCCGGGACAGCGAAGGTCTCGGGAGCAGTTCTTC; CDR3aa: CASSPGQRRSREQFF
d_gene: TRBD1; v_gene: TRBV5-1; abundance: NA; j_gene: TRBJ2-2; CDR3nt: TGCGCCAGCAGCTTGGTCGGCAGGGGGCTTGGCGGGGAGCTGTTTTTT; CDR3aa: CASSLVGRGLGGELFF
d_gene: NA; v_gene: TRBV4-1; abundance: few; j_gene: TRBJ1-2; CDR3nt: TGCGCCAGCAGACAAGCCTTAGGACAGATCTCTAACTATGGCTACACCTTC; CDR3aa: CASRQALGQISNYGYTF
d_gene: NA; v_gene: TRBV30; abundance: few; j_gene: TRBJ1-2; CDR3nt: TGTGCCTGGAGCGCAACAGGGCATGGCTACACCTTC; CDR3aa: CAWSATGHGYTF
d_gene: TRBD1; v_gene: TRBV29-1; abundance: few; j_gene: TRBJ2-7; CDR3nt: TGCAGCGTTGCCGGGACAGCCTACTACGAGCAGTACTTC; CDR3aa: CSVAGTAYYEQYF
d_gene: NA; v_gene: TRBV2; abundance: few; j_gene: TRBJ2-7; CDR3nt: TGTGCCAGCAGACTGTTAGGACACGAGCAGTACTTC; CDR3aa: CASRLLGHEQYF
d_gene: NA; v_gene: TRBV20-1; abundance: NA; j_gene: TRBJ2-2; CDR3nt: TGCAGTGCTAGAGATGACAGGACCGGGGAGCTGTTTTTT; CDR3aa: CSARDDRTGELFF
d_gene: NA; v_gene: TRBV9; abundance: NA; j_gene: TRBJ2-3; CDR3nt: TGTGCCACAACAGTGATAGATACGCAGTATTTT; CDR3aa: CATTVIDTQYF
d_gene: NA; v_gene: TRBV28; abundance: few; j_gene: TRBJ2-3; CDR3nt: TGTGCCAGCAGTTGGACAGGGAGGGACCCACATGCACCAGATACGCAGTATTTT; CDR3aa: CASSWTGRDPHAPDTQYF
d_gene: NA; v_gene: TRBV7-9; abundance: many; j_gene: TRBJ1-6; CDR3nt: TGTGCCAGCAGCCCACCCGGGGGGGGTAATTCACCCCTCCACTTT; CDR3aa: CASSPPGGGNSPLHF
d_gene: TRBD2; v_gene: TRBV20-1; abundance: NA; j_gene: TRBJ2-2; CDR3nt: TGCAGTGCGAGGATAGCGGGGGTTATCACCGGGGAGCTGTTTTTT; CDR3aa: CSARIAGVITGELFF
d_gene: NA; v_gene: TRBV7-2; abundance: many; j_gene: TRBJ2-3; CDR3nt: TGTGCCAGCAGCTTAGGAAGTCGGGGGGATACGCAGTATTTT; CDR3aa: CASSLGSRGDTQYF
d_gene: TRBD1; v_gene: TRBV6-1; abundance: few; j_gene: TRBJ2-3; CDR3nt: TGTGCCAGCACCCGGGACAGGGTGTCAGATACGCAGTATTTT; CDR3aa: CASTRDRVSDTQYF
d_gene: NA; v_gene: TRBV6-5; abundance: NA; j_gene: TRBJ1-3; CDR3nt: TGTACCAGCAGATACGTAGGCCCGGGGGGCTCTGGAAACACCATATATTTT; CDR3aa: CTSRYVGPGGSGNTIYF